This T cell receptor (beta chain) originates from a study of T cells after yellow fever vaccination (dated by TCRdb to between 2018 and 2021). Looking at the study overall: Libraries from fractions with low cell numbers were prepared with the SMART-Seq v4 Ultra Low Input RNA kit. To follow T-cell clones before and after primary and booster YFV17D yellow fever vaccination, bulk TCR alpha and beta repertoires were sequenced over time. Two healthy male donors, one aged 18 to 30 and one aged 30 to 40 years, were included in the cohort. Blood was collected at multiple timepoints before and after primary and secondary immunization, and bulk PBMC replicates and cell subsets were isolated. The full study reports these points: Compared with the primary T-cell response, the secondary T-cell response was weaker but faster, peaking on day 5 rather than day 15. Computational filtering was needed because FACS-sorted repertoires could contain abundant contaminating clonotypes from the bulk population. Most clones expanded after primary vaccination were re-detected after the booster (96% of CD4 and around 88% of CD8), suggesting broad memory maintenance. A small fraction of clonotypes showed up in both the CD4 and CD8 compartments, probably as a result of convergent recombination. Only a couple of donors were included in the study, so the extent to which the findings can be generalized is limited.

The treatment or condition label of this sample denotes: live attenuated yellow fever vaccine strain. At each blood-draw timepoint, two biological replicates of bulk PBMCs were collected. A standard Ficoll-Paque protocol was used to isolate PBMCs from peripheral blood. RNA was extracted with TriZol from bulk PBMCs, CD4 and CD8 fractions, and dextramer-positive and dextramer-negative fractions. Synthesis of TCR cDNA relied on 5'RACE template switching, a step that introduced a universal primer site along with unique molecular identifiers. Priming of cDNA synthesis was performed from both the TCR alpha and TCR beta constant segments. Two PCR steps were used to amplify libraries, with sample barcodes and sequencing adapters being added in the second step. Sequencing of libraries was done on Illumina HiSeq 2500 (2x100 bp) or NovaSeq (2x150 bp). The authors processed their data as follows. Demultiplexing of reads and collapsing into UMI consensus sequences were performed with MIGEC, and V(D)J alignment was carried out with MiXCR. Using edgeR on replicate PBMC samples, clonotypes were called vaccine-responding if FDR was below 0.01 and the log2 fold change was above 5 up to day 15. Bulk clonotypes were assigned CD4 or CD8 identity according to which sequenced CD4 or CD8 repertoire held them at higher abundance. TCRdb took the public reads, trimmed them with fastp at Q25, ran MiXCR for clone calling and kept in-frame beta chains. When rows share a CDR3 protein, they turn into one entry using the most common DNA and genes. The authors' filters were not applied to this entry. This sample has 300,000 to 450,000 distinct CDR3 sequences in its table, and about 6.2% of those were observed once. The top ten clones comprise 15% of the sample.

CDR3 length: 15 amino acids, cysteine to phenylalanine. Only CDR3 DNA is held: 45 bases, read in frame from base 1. Trimming at the junction amounts to 3 bases on V and 5 bases on J, and the germline ends lie 14 bases apart. From a lookup of the germline V gene, CDR1 and CDR2 are SGHTA and FQGNSA. This clonotype was detected ten times or more. It has no known antigen specificity. Base qualities are not provided; no much larger clone lies one nucleotide away. The chain uses TRBV7-2 and TRBJ2-1; the D gene assignment is ambiguous. The TCR comes from a man aged 25 to 40 who received the YFV17D yellow fever vaccine. Sequencing was performed on PBMCs, taken 5 days after the yellow fever booster vaccination. The nucleotide sequence reads as follows: TGTGCCAGCAGCTTTCGATGGATGGGGAACAATGAGCAGTTCTTC. Its translation is CASSFRWMGNNEQFF. Where the CDR3 stops, the reference TRBV7-2 and TRBJ2-1 genes take over; the full variable domain is GAGVSQSPSNKVTEKGKDVELRCDPISGHTALYWYRQSLGQGLEFLIYFQGNSAPDKSGLPSDRFSAERTGGSVSTLTIQRTQQEDSAVYLCASSFRWMGNNEQFFGPGTRLTVL.